The rows below give T cell receptor beta chains drawn from one sample of a study of cytomegalovirus exposure and HLA in healthy donors. TCRdb's copy holds only in-frame clones and misses some; the assay was immunoSEQ multiplex PCR. Of fewer than 110,000 clones listed, approximately 89% are singletons. The sample was PBMCs. These receptors came from a man aged 30 to 39 in good health and CMV-seronegative. The CDR3 runs from the conserved cysteine through the conserved F or W. A D gene is named only where the DNA matches it firmly. Some rows mark clone size as missing; the rest say once, few, many or name a class of expanded clone.

J gene: TRBJ2-7
CDR3 length: 14
clone size: .
V gene: TRBV5-6
D gene: TRBD2
CDR3 DNA: TGTGCCAGCAGCTCGGGGGGGGCTTACACTACGCAGTACTTC
CDR3 protein: CASSSGGAYTTQYF

J gene: TRBJ2-1
CDR3 length: 14
clone size: .
V gene: TRBV6-5
D gene: .
CDR3 DNA: TGTGCCAGCAGTTACTCTGGGGGGGCGAATGAGCAGTTCTTC
CDR3 protein: CASSYSGGANEQFF

J gene: TRBJ2-7
CDR3 length: 13
clone size: .
V gene: TRBV6-1
D gene: .
CDR3 DNA: TGTGCCAGCGGGAAGCTAGCAGACTACGAGCAGTACTTC
CDR3 protein: CASGKLADYEQYF

J gene: TRBJ2-3
CDR3 length: 16
clone size: .
V gene: TRBV5-4
D gene: TRBD2
CDR3 DNA: TGTGCCAGCAGCCCCGGGGGGGCGGGAGGCACAGATACGCAGTATTTT
CDR3 protein: CASSPGGAGGTDTQYF

J gene: TRBJ2-2
CDR3 length: 12
clone size: .
V gene: TRBV27
D gene: .
CDR3 DNA: TGTGCCAGCAGCCTAAGTACCGGGGAGCTGTTTTTT
CDR3 protein: CASSLSTGELFF

J gene: TRBJ2-3
CDR3 length: 14
clone size: .
V gene: TRBV7-2
D gene: .
CDR3 DNA: TGTGCCAGCAGGATCCACAGGGGCACAGATACGCAGTATTTT
CDR3 protein: CASRIHRGTDTQYF

J gene: TRBJ1-2
CDR3 length: 8
clone size: .
V gene: TRBV20-1
D gene: .
CDR3 DNA: TGCAGTGCTGAGGGTAGGGCCTTC
CDR3 protein: CSAEGRAF

J gene: TRBJ2-2
CDR3 length: 12
clone size: once
V gene: TRBV29-1
D gene: TRBD1
CDR3 DNA: TGCAGCGTTGACCAGGGGGCCGGGGAGCTGTTTTTT
CDR3 protein: CSVDQGAGELFF

J gene: TRBJ1-4
CDR3 length: 17
clone size: once
V gene: TRBV5-1
D gene: TRBD1
CDR3 DNA: TGCGCCAGCAGCTCAAGACCACAGGGGGCGGCTAATGAAAAACTGTTTTTT
CDR3 protein: CASSSRPQGAANEKLFF

J gene: TRBJ2-7
CDR3 length: 14
clone size: .
V gene: TRBV7-2
D gene: TRBD1
CDR3 DNA: TGTGCCAGCAGACAACGGACAGGGGGCTACGAGCAGTACTTC
CDR3 protein: CASRQRTGGYEQYF

J gene: TRBJ1-5
CDR3 length: 14
clone size: few
V gene: TRBV6-1
D gene: .
CDR3 DNA: TGTGCCAGCAGTACAGGGAGTAGCAATCAGCCCCAGCATTTT
CDR3 protein: CASSTGSSNQPQHF

J gene: TRBJ2-4
CDR3 length: 13
clone size: once
V gene: TRBV7-9
D gene: .
CDR3 DNA: TGTGCCAGCAGCCCTGTGGGGCCCAACATTCAGTACTTC
CDR3 protein: CASSPVGPNIQYF

J gene: TRBJ2-5
CDR3 length: 14
clone size: .
V gene: TRBV7-2
D gene: TRBD1
CDR3 DNA: TGTGCCAGCAGCTTAGACAGGGGGCAGGAGACCCAGTACTTC
CDR3 protein: CASSLDRGQETQYF

J gene: TRBJ2-1
CDR3 length: 13
clone size: few
V gene: TRBV19
D gene: .
CDR3 DNA: TGTGCCAGTAGTTTAACAGCAGACAATGAGCAGTTCTTC
CDR3 protein: CASSLTADNEQFF

J gene: TRBJ1-2
CDR3 length: 14
clone size: .
V gene: TRBV28
D gene: .
CDR3 DNA: TGTGCCAGTATGAGGGAGGGGAATGCCTATGGCTACACCTTC
CDR3 protein: CASMREGNAYGYTF

J gene: TRBJ1-1
CDR3 length: 18
clone size: .
V gene: TRBV19
D gene: .
CDR3 DNA: TGTGCCAGTAGTCCAATACTCCCCGGGACAAGCATGAACACTGAAGCTTTCTTT
CDR3 protein: CASSPILPGTSMNTEAFF

J gene: TRBJ2-1
CDR3 length: 11
clone size: .
V gene: TRBV29-1
D gene: .
CDR3 DNA: TGCAGCGTTGGACAAGTCAATGAGCAGTTCTTC
CDR3 protein: CSVGQVNEQFF

J gene: TRBJ2-7
CDR3 length: 14
clone size: .
V gene: TRBV5-6
D gene: .
CDR3 DNA: TGTGCCAGCAGCTTGGGGGCGGGCTACTACGAGCAGTACTTC
CDR3 protein: CASSLGAGYYEQYF

J gene: TRBJ1-5
CDR3 length: 16
clone size: .
V gene: TRBV19
D gene: .
CDR3 DNA: TGTGCCAGTAGGGTCACTATACTAACTAGCAATCAGCCCCAGCATTTT
CDR3 protein: CASRVTILTSNQPQHF

J gene: TRBJ1-1
CDR3 length: 13
clone size: .
V gene: TRBV5-1
D gene: .
CDR3 DNA: TGCGCCAGCAGCTCAATCGGTTCCCCTGAAGCTTTCTTT
CDR3 protein: CASSSIGSPEAFF

J gene: TRBJ1-5
CDR3 length: 18
clone size: .
V gene: TRBV30
D gene: TRBD1
CDR3 DNA: TGTGCCTGGAGGTGTGGGGTGGACAGGGGCAGACTTCGGGGGCCCCAGCATTTT
CDR3 protein: CAWRCGVDRGRLRGPQHF

J gene: TRBJ1-4
CDR3 length: 16
clone size: .
V gene: TRBV28
D gene: .
CDR3 DNA: TGTGCCAGCACTGGGCCCGACACGGAAACCCTGGAAAAACTGTTTTTT
CDR3 protein: CASTGPDTETLEKLFF

J gene: TRBJ1-2
CDR3 length: 20
clone size: .
V gene: TRBV10-3
D gene: TRBD1
CDR3 DNA: TGTGCCATCAGGTTGGACAGGGGGAAGGAACCTACAAGCGCTAACTATGGCTACACCTTC
CDR3 protein: CAIRLDRGKEPTSANYGYTF

J gene: TRBJ2-7
CDR3 length: 15
clone size: .
V gene: TRBV7-9
D gene: .
CDR3 DNA: TGTGCCAGCAGCGGGACTCCTGGGCTCTCCTACGAGCAGTACTTC
CDR3 protein: CASSGTPGLSYEQYF

J gene: TRBJ2-1
CDR3 length: 16
clone size: .
V gene: TRBV18
D gene: .
CDR3 DNA: TGTGCCAGCTCACCGACCAAAGTTTATGGGGGCACTGAGCAGTTCTTC
CDR3 protein: CASSPTKVYGGTEQFF

J gene: TRBJ2-5
CDR3 length: 14
clone size: once
V gene: TRBV6-5
D gene: .
CDR3 DNA: TGTGCCAGCAGGGGGCCCCTAGTTTTAGAGACCCAGTACTTC
CDR3 protein: CASRGPLVLETQYF

J gene: TRBJ2-7
CDR3 length: 12
clone size: .
V gene: TRBV29-1
D gene: TRBD1
CDR3 DNA: TGCAGCGTTCAGGGGGAGATCTACGAGCAGTACTTC
CDR3 protein: CSVQGEIYEQYF

J gene: TRBJ2-5
CDR3 length: 13
clone size: .
V gene: TRBV7-9
D gene: .
CDR3 DNA: TGTGCCAGCAGCTTGCGGGGTTCCGGGACCCAGTACTTC
CDR3 protein: CASSLRGSGTQYF

J gene: TRBJ2-3
CDR3 length: 16
clone size: .
V gene: TRBV27
D gene: TRBD2
CDR3 DNA: TGTGCCAGCAGTTTATCAGCGGGGCTCGGCACAGATACGCAGTATTTT
CDR3 protein: CASSLSAGLGTDTQYF

J gene: TRBJ2-5
CDR3 length: 13
clone size: .
V gene: TRBV15
D gene: TRBD1
CDR3 DNA: TGTGCCACCAGCATCCAGGGGGCTGGGACCCAGTACTTC
CDR3 protein: CATSIQGAGTQYF

J gene: TRBJ1-2
CDR3 length: 12
clone size: .
V gene: TRBV28
D gene: .
CDR3 DNA: TGTGCCAGCAGCCCAGGGGAAATTGGCTACACCTTC
CDR3 protein: CASSPGEIGYTF

J gene: TRBJ1-1
CDR3 length: 18
clone size: .
V gene: TRBV5-1
D gene: TRBD1
CDR3 DNA: TGCGCCAGCACCACCGCGGGCAGGAGAGGGGGCTTTAAACAGGTGGCTTTCTTT
CDR3 protein: CASTTAGRRGGFKQVAFF

J gene: TRBJ1-2
CDR3 length: 14
clone size: .
V gene: TRBV7-2
D gene: TRBD1
CDR3 DNA: TGTGCCAGCAGCTACCGACAGGGCAACTATGGCTACACCTTC
CDR3 protein: CASSYRQGNYGYTF

J gene: TRBJ2-2
CDR3 length: 17
clone size: .
V gene: TRBV5-6
D gene: TRBD1
CDR3 DNA: TGTGCCAGCAGCTTGTTTTTGGGACAGAAGAACACCGGGGAGCTGTTTTTT
CDR3 protein: CASSLFLGQKNTGELFF

J gene: TRBJ1-1
CDR3 length: 13
clone size: .
V gene: TRBV6-5
D gene: TRBD1
CDR3 DNA: TGTGCCAGCAGGGGACAGTCGTTCCCTGAAGCTTTCTTT
CDR3 protein: CASRGQSFPEAFF

J gene: TRBJ2-7
CDR3 length: 14
clone size: .
V gene: TRBV5-1
D gene: TRBD1
CDR3 DNA: TGCGCCAGCAGCGAAGGGACAGGTTACTACGAGCAGTACTTC
CDR3 protein: CASSEGTGYYEQYF

J gene: TRBJ1-2
CDR3 length: 15
clone size: .
V gene: TRBV11-2
D gene: TRBD1
CDR3 DNA: TGTGCCAGCAGCTTAGTTACAGGGGGGGCCTATGGCTACACCTTC
CDR3 protein: CASSLVTGGAYGYTF

J gene: TRBJ2-3
CDR3 length: 15
clone size: .
V gene: TRBV6-6
D gene: TRBD2
CDR3 DNA: TGTGCCAGCAGCCGAGCACTAGCGGGATCAGATACGCAGTATTTT
CDR3 protein: CASSRALAGSDTQYF

J gene: TRBJ2-7
CDR3 length: 15
clone size: few
V gene: TRBV29-1
D gene: TRBD1
CDR3 DNA: TGCAGCGTCGCTCCACCGGGACAGGGCCCCTACGAGCAGTACTTC
CDR3 protein: CSVAPPGQGPYEQYF

J gene: TRBJ2-2
CDR3 length: 15
clone size: .
V gene: TRBV6-5
D gene: .
CDR3 DNA: TGTGCCAGCAGTTACTCCTCGGGTTCTGCCGGGGAGCTGTTTTTT
CDR3 protein: CASSYSSGSAGELFF

J gene: TRBJ1-2
CDR3 length: 15
clone size: .
V gene: TRBV7-3
D gene: .
CDR3 DNA: TGTGCCAGCAGCTTATCGGCAGGAGGAGGCTATGGCTACACCTTC
CDR3 protein: CASSLSAGGGYGYTF

J gene: TRBJ2-5
CDR3 length: 16
clone size: .
V gene: TRBV7-9
D gene: TRBD1
CDR3 DNA: TGTGCCAGCAACTACCCCGGACAGGGGAACGCGGAGACCCAGTACTTC
CDR3 protein: CASNYPGQGNAETQYF

J gene: TRBJ2-1
CDR3 length: 14
clone size: .
V gene: TRBV4-1
D gene: TRBD1
CDR3 DNA: TGCGCCAGCAGCCAACCGGGACAGGGCAATGAGCAGTTCTTC
CDR3 protein: CASSQPGQGNEQFF

J gene: TRBJ2-3
CDR3 length: 13
clone size: .
V gene: TRBV15
D gene: .
CDR3 DNA: TGTGCCACCAGCAGAGATCTGAGCTCTGCGCAGTATTTT
CDR3 protein: CATSRDLSSAQYF

J gene: TRBJ2-1
CDR3 length: 14
clone size: .
V gene: TRBV28
D gene: TRBD2
CDR3 DNA: TGTGCCAGCAGTTTACGACTAGCCGGCAGTGAGCAGTTCTTC
CDR3 protein: CASSLRLAGSEQFF

J gene: TRBJ2-7
CDR3 length: 13
clone size: .
V gene: TRBV2
D gene: TRBD1
CDR3 DNA: TGTGCCAGCAGACGGGGACAGGGCTACGAGCAGTACTTC
CDR3 protein: CASRRGQGYEQYF

J gene: TRBJ1-1
CDR3 length: 12
clone size: .
V gene: TRBV29-1
D gene: .
CDR3 DNA: TGCAGCGTTCACACCTTGAACACTGAAGCTTTCTTT
CDR3 protein: CSVHTLNTEAFF

J gene: TRBJ2-1
CDR3 length: 15
clone size: .
V gene: TRBV6-6
D gene: TRBD2
CDR3 DNA: TGTGCCAGCAGAACACTAGCGGGAGGGGGAAATGAGCAGTTCTTC
CDR3 protein: CASRTLAGGGNEQFF

J gene: TRBJ2-3
CDR3 length: 15
clone size: .
V gene: TRBV27
D gene: TRBD2
CDR3 DNA: TGTGCCAGCAGTCCAGGACTAGCGGCTACAGATACGCAGTATTTT
CDR3 protein: CASSPGLAATDTQYF

J gene: TRBJ2-2
CDR3 length: 18
clone size: .
V gene: TRBV4-2
D gene: TRBD2
CDR3 DNA: TGTGCCAGCAGCCAAGGACGACTAGCGGGAACGAACACCGGGGAGCTGTTTTTT
CDR3 protein: CASSQGRLAGTNTGELFF

J gene: TRBJ1-2
CDR3 length: 13
clone size: .
V gene: TRBV6-5
D gene: .
CDR3 DNA: TGTGCCTCCAGCCGGGGGGGCGGAGGTGGCTACACCTTC
CDR3 protein: CASSRGGGGGYTF

J gene: TRBJ1-1
CDR3 length: 13
clone size: .
V gene: TRBV7-9
D gene: .
CDR3 DNA: TGTGCCAGCAGCTTACACAGGAACACTGAAGCTTTCTTT
CDR3 protein: CASSLHRNTEAFF

J gene: TRBJ1-2
CDR3 length: 13
clone size: .
V gene: TRBV5-6
D gene: .
CDR3 DNA: TGTGCCAGCAGCTTGGCCATTGACACCGGCTACACCTTC
CDR3 protein: CASSLAIDTGYTF